This TCR beta chain was sequenced for a study of shared clonotypes between healthy human individuals. Study-wide background: The study enrolled a couple of women and three men aged 18 to 49.

Points on this clone: Its antigen is unknown.

Replicate sorted-subset PCRs were loaded with around 200 ng DNA, 31,000 or so T cell genomes. The protocol was immunoSEQ multiplex PCR, while the TCRdb copy is restricted to in-frame clones and leaves out a portion. The sample records approximately 530,000 clones, about 96% being singletons. General study points: Apart from blood, nothing was sampled; tissue repertoires likely differ.

Germline CDR1 SGHRS, CDR2 YFSETQ. This CDR3 is 15 amino acids long. V dropped 3 bases and J dropped 4; count of bases not matched to a gene: 7. Sequencing used naive CD4+ T cells sorted from blood. Subset given: CD45RA+ positively selected. This clonotype originated in a woman in her twenties or thirties in good health. This chain joins TRBV5-1 and TRBJ2-7, with 10 positions matching TRBD1. CDR3 amino acids: CASSSEGQGFYEQYF. The CDR3 DNA follows: TGCGCCAGCAGCTCAGAGGGACAGGGGTTTTACGAGCAGTACTTC. Combining the CDR3 with reference TRBV5-1 and TRBJ2-7 gives the whole variable domain KAGVTQTPRYLIKTRGQQVTLSCSPISGHRSVSWYQQTPGQGLQFLFEYFSETQRNKGNFPGRFSGRQFSNSRSEMNVSTLELGDSALYLCASSSEGQGFYEQYFGPGTRLTVT.